Described below is a single T cell receptor beta chain sequence and its context. Antigen specificity is unknown. Assay used: immunoSEQ multiplex PCR; TCRdb lists only in-frame clones, some missing. The repertoire holds about 22,000 clones, with approximately 97% as singletons. This sample is drawn from a study of monozygotic twins with cystic fibrosis. Regarding the study as a whole: The repertoire was suggested to be naive-dominated, clonality median approximately 0.0098. J usage was most co-twin-similar in 8 of 16 pairs, V in 13. Age, concordance and disease severity did not associate with shared CDR3 numbers.

Germline V gives CDR1 MDHEN, CDR2 SYDVKM. CDR3 length: 16 amino acids. Trimming cost V 4 bases and J 0 bases, with 13 bases left between them. The chain has TRBV28 and TRBJ2-1; D is possibly TRBD1 or TRBD2 (5 bases each). This TCR derives from a girl between 5 and 17 years old with cystic fibrosis. The sequenced sample was blood. In nucleotides, the CDR3 is TGTGCCAGCAGTTCACTAGGACACCCCTCCTACAATGAGCAGTTCTTC. It yields the protein CASSSLGHPSYNEQFF.